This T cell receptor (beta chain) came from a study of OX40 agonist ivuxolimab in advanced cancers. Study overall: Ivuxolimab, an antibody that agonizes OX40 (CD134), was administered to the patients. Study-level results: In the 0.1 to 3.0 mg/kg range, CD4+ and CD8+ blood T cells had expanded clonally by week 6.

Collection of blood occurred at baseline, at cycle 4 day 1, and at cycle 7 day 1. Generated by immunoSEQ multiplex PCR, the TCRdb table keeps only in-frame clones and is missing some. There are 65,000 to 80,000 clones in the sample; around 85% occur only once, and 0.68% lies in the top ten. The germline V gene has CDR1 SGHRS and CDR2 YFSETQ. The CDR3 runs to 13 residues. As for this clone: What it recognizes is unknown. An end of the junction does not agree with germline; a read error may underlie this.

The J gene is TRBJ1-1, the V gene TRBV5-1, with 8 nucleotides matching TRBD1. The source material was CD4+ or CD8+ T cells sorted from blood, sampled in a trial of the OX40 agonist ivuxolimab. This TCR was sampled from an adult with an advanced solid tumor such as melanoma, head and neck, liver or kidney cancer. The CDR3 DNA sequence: TGCGCCAGCACCTTGACAGGGGACACTGAAGCTTTCTTT. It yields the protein CASTLTGDTEAFF.